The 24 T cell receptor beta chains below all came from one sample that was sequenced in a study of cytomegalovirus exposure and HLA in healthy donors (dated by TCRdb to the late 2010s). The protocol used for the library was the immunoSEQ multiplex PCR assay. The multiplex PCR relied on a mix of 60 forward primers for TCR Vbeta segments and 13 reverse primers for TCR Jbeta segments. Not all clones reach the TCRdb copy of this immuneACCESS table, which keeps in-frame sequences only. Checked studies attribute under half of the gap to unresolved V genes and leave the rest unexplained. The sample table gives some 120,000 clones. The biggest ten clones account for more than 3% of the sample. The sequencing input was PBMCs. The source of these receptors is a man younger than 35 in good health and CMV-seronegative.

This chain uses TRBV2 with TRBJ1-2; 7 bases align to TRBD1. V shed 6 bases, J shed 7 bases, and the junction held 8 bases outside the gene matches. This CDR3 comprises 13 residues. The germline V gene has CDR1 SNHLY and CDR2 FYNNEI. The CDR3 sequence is CASSRDSQFGYTF. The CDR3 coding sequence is TGTGCCAGCAGCCGGGACAGCCAATTTGGCTACACCTTC.

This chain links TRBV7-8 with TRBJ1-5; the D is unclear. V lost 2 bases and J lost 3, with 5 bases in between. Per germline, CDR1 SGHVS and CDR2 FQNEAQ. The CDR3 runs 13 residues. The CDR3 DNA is TGTGCCAGCAGCTTAAACAACAATCAGCCCCAGCATTTT. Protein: CASSLNNNQPQHF.

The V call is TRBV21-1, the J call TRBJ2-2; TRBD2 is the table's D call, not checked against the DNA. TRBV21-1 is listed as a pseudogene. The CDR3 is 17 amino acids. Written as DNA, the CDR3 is TGTGCCAGCAGCCAGCCCGAGCGGGACAATCTCACCGGGGAGCTGTTTTTT. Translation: CASSQPERDNLTGELFF.

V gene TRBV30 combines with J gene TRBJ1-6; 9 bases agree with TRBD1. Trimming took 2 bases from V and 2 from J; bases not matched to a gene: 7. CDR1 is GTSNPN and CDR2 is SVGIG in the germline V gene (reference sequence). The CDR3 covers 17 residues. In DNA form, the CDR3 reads TGTGCCTGGAGTTCAATACAGGGGGCGACCTATAATTCACCCCTCCACTTT. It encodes CAWSSIQGATYNSPLHF.

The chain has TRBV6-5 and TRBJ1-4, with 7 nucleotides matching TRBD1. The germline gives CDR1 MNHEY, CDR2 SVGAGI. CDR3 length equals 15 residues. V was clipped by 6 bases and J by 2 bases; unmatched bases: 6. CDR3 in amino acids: CASSPDRATNEKLFF. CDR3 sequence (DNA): TGTGCCAGCAGCCCTGACAGGGCGACTAATGAAAAACTGTTTTTT.

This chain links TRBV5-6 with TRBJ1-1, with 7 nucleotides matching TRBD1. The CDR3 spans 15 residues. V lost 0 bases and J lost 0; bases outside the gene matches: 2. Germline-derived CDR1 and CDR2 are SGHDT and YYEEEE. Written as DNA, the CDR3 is TGTGCCAGCAGCTTGGACAGGGGTTTGAACACTGAAGCTTTCTTT. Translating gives CASSLDRGLNTEAFF.

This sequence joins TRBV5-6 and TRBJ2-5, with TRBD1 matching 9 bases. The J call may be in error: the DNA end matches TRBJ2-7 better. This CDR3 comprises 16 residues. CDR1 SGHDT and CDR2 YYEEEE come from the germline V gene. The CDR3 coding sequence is TGTGCCAGCAGCTTGAGAGGGGGACAGGGCGGTTACGAGCAGTACTTC. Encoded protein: CASSLRGGQGGYEQYF.

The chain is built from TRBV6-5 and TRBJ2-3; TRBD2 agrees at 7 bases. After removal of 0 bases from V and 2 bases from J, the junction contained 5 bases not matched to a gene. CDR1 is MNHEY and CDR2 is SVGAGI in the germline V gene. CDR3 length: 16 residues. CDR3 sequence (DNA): TGTGCCAGCAGTTACTCTCAGACTAGCTACACAGATACGCAGTATTTT. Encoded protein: CASSYSQTSYTDTQYF.

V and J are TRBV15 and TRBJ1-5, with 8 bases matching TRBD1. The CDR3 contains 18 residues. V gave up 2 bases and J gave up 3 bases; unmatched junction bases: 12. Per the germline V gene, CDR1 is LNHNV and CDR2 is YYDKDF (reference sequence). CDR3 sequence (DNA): TGTGCCACCAGCAGATCCCGACAGGGGAGATCGATCAATCAGCCCCAGCATTTT. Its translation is CATSRSRQGRSINQPQHF. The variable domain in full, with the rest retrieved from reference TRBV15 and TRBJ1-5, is DAMVIQNPRYQVTQFGKPVTLSCSQTLNHNVMYWYQQKSSQAPKLLFHYYDKDFNNEADTPDNFQSRRPNTSFCFLDIRSPGLGDTAMYLCATSRSRQGRSINQPQHFGDGTRLSIL.

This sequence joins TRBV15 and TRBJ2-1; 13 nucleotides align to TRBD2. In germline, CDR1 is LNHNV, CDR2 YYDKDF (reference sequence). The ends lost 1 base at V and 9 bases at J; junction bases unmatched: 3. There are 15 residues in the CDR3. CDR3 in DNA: TGTGCCACCAGCAGAGGGACTAGCGGGAGAACTGAGCAGTTCTTC. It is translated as CATSRGTSGRTEQFF. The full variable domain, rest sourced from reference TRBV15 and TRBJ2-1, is DAMVIQNPRYQVTQFGKPVTLSCSQTLNHNVMYWYQQKSSQAPKLLFHYYDKDFNNEADTPDNFQSRRPNTSFCFLDIRSPGLGDTAMYLCATSRGTSGRTEQFFGPGTRLTVL.

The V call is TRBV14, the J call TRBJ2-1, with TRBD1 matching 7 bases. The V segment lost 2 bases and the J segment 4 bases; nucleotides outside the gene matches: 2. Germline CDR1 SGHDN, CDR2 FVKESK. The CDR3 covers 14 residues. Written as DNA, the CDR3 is TGTGCCAGCAGCCAACGGGACAGATACAATGAGCAGTTCTTC. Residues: CASSQRDRYNEQFF. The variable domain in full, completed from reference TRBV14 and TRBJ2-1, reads EAGVTQFPSHSVIEKGQTVTLRCDPISGHDNLYWYRRVMGKEIKFLLHFVKESKQDESGMPNNRFLAERTGGTYSTLKVQPAELEDSGVYFCASSQRDRYNEQFFGPGTRLTVL.

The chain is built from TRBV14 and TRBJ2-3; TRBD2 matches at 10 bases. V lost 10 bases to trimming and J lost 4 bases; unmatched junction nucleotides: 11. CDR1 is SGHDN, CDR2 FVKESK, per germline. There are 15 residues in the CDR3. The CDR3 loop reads CATRIAGGGPDTQYF. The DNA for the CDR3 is TGTGCCACTCGAATAGCGGGAGGAGGACCAGATACGCAGTATTTT.

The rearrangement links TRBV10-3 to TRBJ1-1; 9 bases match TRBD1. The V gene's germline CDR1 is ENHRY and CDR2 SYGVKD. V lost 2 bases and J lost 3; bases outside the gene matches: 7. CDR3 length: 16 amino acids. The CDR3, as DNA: TGTGCCATCAGTGAGGGGACAGGGTGGGGACACACTGAAGCTTTCTTT. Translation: CAISEGTGWGHTEAFF.

CDR3 in amino acids: CASSLRFSYEQYF. CDR3 nucleotides: TGTGCCAGCAGCCTCAGGTTCTCCTACGAGCAGTACTTC. This sequence joins TRBV5-4 and TRBJ2-7, with unresolved D. The germline V and J ends were trimmed by 4 bases and 0 bases, with 8 bases remaining between them. The CDR3 loop spans 13 amino acids. Germline loops: CDR1 SGHNT, CDR2 YYREEE (reference sequence).

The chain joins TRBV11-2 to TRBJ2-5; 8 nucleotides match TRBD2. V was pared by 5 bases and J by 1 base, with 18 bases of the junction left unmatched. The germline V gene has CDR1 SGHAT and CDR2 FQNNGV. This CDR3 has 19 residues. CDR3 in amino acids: CASSPFPRGAGGSQETQYF. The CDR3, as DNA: TGTGCCAGCAGCCCATTCCCCCGGGGGGCGGGGGGTTCCCAAGAGACCCAGTACTTC.

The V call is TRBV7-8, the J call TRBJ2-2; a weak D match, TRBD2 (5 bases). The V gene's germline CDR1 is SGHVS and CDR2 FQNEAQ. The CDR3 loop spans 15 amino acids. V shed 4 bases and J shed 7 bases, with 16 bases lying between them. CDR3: CASSSLALGVGELFF. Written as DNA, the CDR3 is TGTGCCAGCAGCTCCCTAGCCCTTGGGGTCGGGGAGCTGTTTTTT.

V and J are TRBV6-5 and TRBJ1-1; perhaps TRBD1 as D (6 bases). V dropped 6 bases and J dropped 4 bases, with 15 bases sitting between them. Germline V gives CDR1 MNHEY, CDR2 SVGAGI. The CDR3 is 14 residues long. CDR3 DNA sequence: TGTGCCAGCAGCCCCATTCGAGGGGGCACTGAAGCTTTCTTT. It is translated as CASSPIRGGTEAFF.

Here the CDR3 reads CASSLQGRDEQFF. CDR3 nucleotides: TGTGCCAGCAGTTTACAGGGAAGGGATGAGCAGTTCTTC. The rearrangement links TRBV5-4 to TRBJ2-1, with D perhaps TRBD1 (6 bases). V shed 5 bases and J shed 8 bases, with 14 bases lying between them. This CDR3 contains 13 residues. CDR1 and CDR2 from the germline V gene are SGHNT and YYREEE (reference sequence). Combining the CDR3 with reference TRBV5-4 and TRBJ2-1 gives the whole variable domain ETGVTQSPTHLIKTRGQQVTLRCSSQSGHNTVSWYQQALGQGPQFIFQYYREEENGRGNFPPRFSGLQFPNYSSELNVNALELDDSALYLCASSLQGRDEQFFGPGTRLTVL.

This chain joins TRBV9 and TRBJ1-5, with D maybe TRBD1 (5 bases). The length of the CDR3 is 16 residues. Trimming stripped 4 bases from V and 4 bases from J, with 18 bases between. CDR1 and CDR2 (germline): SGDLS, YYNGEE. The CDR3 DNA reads TGTGCCAGCAGCCCCGGACACTCAGCGGGGAATCAGCCCCAGCATTTT. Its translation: CASSPGHSAGNQPQHF.

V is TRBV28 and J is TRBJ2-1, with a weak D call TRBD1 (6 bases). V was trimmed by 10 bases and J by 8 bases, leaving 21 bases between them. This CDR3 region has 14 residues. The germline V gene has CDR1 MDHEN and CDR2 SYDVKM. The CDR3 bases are TGTGCCACAAGAGATGGGACACTGAGGCATGAGCAGTTCTTC. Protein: CATRDGTLRHEQFF. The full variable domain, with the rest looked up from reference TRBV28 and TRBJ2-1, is DVKVTQSSRYLVKRTGEKVFLECVQDMDHENMFWYRQDPGLGLRLIYFSYDVKMKEKGDIPEGYSVSREKKERFSLILESASTNQTSMYLCATRDGTLRHEQFFGPGTRLTVL.

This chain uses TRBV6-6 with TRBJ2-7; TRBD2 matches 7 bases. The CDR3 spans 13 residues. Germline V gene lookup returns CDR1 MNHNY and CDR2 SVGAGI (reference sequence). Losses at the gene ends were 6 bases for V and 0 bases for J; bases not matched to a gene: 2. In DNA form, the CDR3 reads TGTGCCAGCAGCGGGGGGAGCTCCTACGAGCAGTACTTC. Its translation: CASSGGSSYEQYF.

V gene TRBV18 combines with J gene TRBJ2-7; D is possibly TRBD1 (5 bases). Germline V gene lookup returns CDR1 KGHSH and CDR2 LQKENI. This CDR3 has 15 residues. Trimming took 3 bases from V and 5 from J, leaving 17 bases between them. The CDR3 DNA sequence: TGTGCCAGCTCACCCCTTTGGGGCGAGAAGGACGAGCAGTACTTC. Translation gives CASSPLWGEKDEQYF.

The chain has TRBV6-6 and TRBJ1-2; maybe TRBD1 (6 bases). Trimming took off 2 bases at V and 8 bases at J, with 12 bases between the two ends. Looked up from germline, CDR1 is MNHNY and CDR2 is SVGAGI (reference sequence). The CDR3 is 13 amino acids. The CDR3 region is CASSYGQGRGYTF. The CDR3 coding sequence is TGTGCCAGCAGTTACGGCCAGGGGCGGGGCTACACCTTC.

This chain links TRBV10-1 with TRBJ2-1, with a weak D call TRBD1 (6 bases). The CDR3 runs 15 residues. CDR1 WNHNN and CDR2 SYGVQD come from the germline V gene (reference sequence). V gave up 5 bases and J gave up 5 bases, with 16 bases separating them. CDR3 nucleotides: TGCGCCAGCAGTTCTTACCTCGGGACACACAATGAGCAGTTCTTC. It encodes CASSSYLGTHNEQFF.